Given below is one T cell receptor (beta chain) in context. What it binds is unknown. TCRdb re-called the 5' RACE reads; every CDR3 protein appears as one record, without DNA. The sample totals over 350,000 distinct CDR3 sequences; its top ten clones hold about 10%. The germline CDR1 and CDR2 sequences are ENHRY and SYGVKD. The CDR3 sequence is 11 residues long. This record comes from a study of T cells expressing NK-cell markers. Overall study context: HCMV serostatus: seven of eight sequenced donors positive, one negative. Points from the study as a whole: Dominant NKG2C+ clonotypes in roughly 6 donors made up about 1.0-7.5% of CD8+ T cells.

This chain uses TRBV10-3 with TRBJ2-7. The specimen sequenced was blood T cells: a sorted CD56 or NKG2C T cell subset, CD4+ or CD8+ T cells, or bulk PBMC T cells (not recorded which). This sequence originates from a woman aged 45-65 years in good health. The CDR3 here is CAITGRHEQYF.